These T cell receptor beta chains were read from a single sample in a study of identical twins. TCRdb re-called the 5' RACE reads through MiXCR, storing one row per CDR3 protein. Found here are about 660,000 distinct CDR3 sequences, less than 10% of them singletons; the top ten hold about 0.98%. These data were also reused for a study on yellow fever vaccine responses in identical twins.

The sequenced sample consisted of PBMCs. The receptors originated from a woman aged 18-35 years in good health. The CDR3 runs from the conserved cysteine through the conserved F or W. The D gene is left open where the match is weak. The size entry is marked missing in some rows and otherwise reads once, few, many or a size class.

v_call	cdr3_length	clone_size	j_call	d_call	cdr3_nt	cdr3_aa
TRBV29-1	14	few	TRBJ2-7	TRBD2	TGCAGCGTTCTCCCAGCGGGAGGGCCGTCCGAGCAGTACTTC	CSVLPAGGPSEQYF
TRBV20-1	13	.	TRBJ2-3	.	TGCAGTGCTAGAGATGGAAGGGTAGATACGCAGTATTTT	CSARDGRVDTQYF
TRBV25-1	14	few	TRBJ2-1	TRBD2	TGTGCCAGCAGTGAGGGGGGGGCCTACAATGAGCAGTTCTTC	CASSEGGAYNEQFF
TRBV20-1	12	.	TRBJ1-6	.	TGCAGTGCTTGGGGCGTTGATTCACCCCTCCACTTT	CSAWGVDSPLHF
TRBV4-1	15	many	TRBJ2-5	.	TGCGCCAGCAGCCAATTCTACGGGAGCCAAGAGACCCAGTACTTC	CASSQFYGSQETQYF
TRBV3-1	14	few	TRBJ2-6	.	TGTGCCAGCAGTCCCACGGTGGAGGCCAACGTCCTGACTTTC	CASSPTVEANVLTF
TRBV25-1	17	few	TRBJ2-3	.	TGTGCCAGCAGTGAATATCGGGTCGTCGAGGGATCAGATACGCAGTATTTT	CASSEYRVVEGSDTQYF
TRBV25-1	15	many	TRBJ1-2	.	TGTGCCAGCAGTGATCGCTTTGTCGACAGGACAGGCTACACCTTC	CASSDRFVDRTGYTF
TRBV18	21	few	TRBJ2-7	TRBD2	TGTGCCAGCTTACCTTCGGCCGTGACTAGCGGGAGGGCCGAGTTTTCCTACGAGCAGTACTTC	CASLPSAVTSGRAEFSYEQYF
TRBV2	11	many	TRBJ2-1	.	TGTGCCAGCAGCTCCACGAGAGGGCAGTTCTTC	CASSSTRGQFF
TRBV27	15	.	TRBJ1-1	.	TGTGCCAGCAGTCCAACGGGACTTGGGGCGGCTGAAGCTTTCTTT	CASSPTGLGAAEAFF
TRBV12-3/TRBV12-4	15	many	TRBJ2-5	.	TGTGCCAGCAGTTTTTGGGGAAGTGGCGGAGAGACCCAGTACTTC	CASSFWGSGGETQYF
TRBV20-1	14	many	TRBJ2-1	TRBD2	TGCAGTGCTGTTGGGACTAGCGTCCTGAATGAGCAGTTCTTC	CSAVGTSVLNEQFF
TRBV21-1	14	.	TRBJ2-7	.	TGTGCCAGCAACTCGGACAGGGGGGTTGGCGAGCAGTACTTC	CASNSDRGVGEQYF
TRBV5-1	16	.	TRBJ2-2	.	TGCGCCAGCAGCTTTAAAGGAGGGCCGAATACCGGGGAGCTGTTTTTT	CASSFKGGPNTGELFF
TRBV5-1	16	many	TRBJ2-2	TRBD1	TGCGCCAGCAGCTTGGAAGGGACAGGGTTTTCCGGGGAGCTGTTTTTT	CASSLEGTGFSGELFF
TRBV7-2	16	few	TRBJ2-3	.	TGTGCCAGCAGCTTAGCCGGGACTTTTAGCACAGATACGCAGTATTTT	CASSLAGTFSTDTQYF
TRBV9	14	many	TRBJ2-5	TRBD1	TGTGCCAGCAGCCTGCGACAGGGAGAGGAGACCCAGTACTTC	CASSLRQGEETQYF